The T cell receptor beta chain described here comes from a study of blood T cell repertoires in COVID-19 (dated by TCRdb to 2020 to 2021). Background for the entire study: Samples covering the acute and convalescent phases of COVID-19 were provided by collaborators in the United States, Italy and Spain. Nearly every sample came with metadata listing a de-identified subject ID, COVID-19 status, age in years and sex. Samples were obtained from the ongoing ImmuneRACE study (first 160 participants) and from about 1,300 subjects provided by 6 global collaborators. The repertoires were released in a freely available public database meant as a resource for research on the immune response to SARS-CoV-2. Where available, HLA class I and class II types were taken from metadata supplied by the sample provider and were not determined by assay-based typing. The material from the prospective study consisted of cDNA or gDNA derived from T cells, B-cell-depleted T cells, or PBMCs. The dataset comprised deeply sampled blood TCRbeta repertoires from subjects exposed to, actively infected with, or recovered from COVID-19. Results and caveats for the whole study, not just this receptor: The amount of clinical and demographic metadata varied by source and participant and was provided uncurated.

This clone was counted a single time. Its cognate antigen has yet to be identified. Base qualities are not recorded, but no much larger clone differs from it by a single base. Unmatched junction bases come to 5, with V trimmed by 4 bases and J by 2 bases. The CDR3 sequence holds 14 residues, the cysteine and phenylalanine included. The entry retains the CDR3 DNA only, 42 bases that are in frame from base 1. The germline V gene (reference sequence) specifies SGHNT as CDR1 and YYREEE as CDR2. TCRbeta CDR3 regions were amplified from genomic DNA using the immunoSEQ Assay, a bias-controlled multiplex PCR. The study's processing was this. The number of nucleated cells in each sample was estimated from the amplification of reference gene primers within the assay. To quantify the absolute abundance of each unique TCRbeta CDR3 rearrangement, sequence reads were collapsed and filtered. For each sample, productive Simpson clonality was calculated by taking the square root of Simpson's diversity index across productive rearrangements. Not all clones reach the TCRdb copy of this immuneACCESS table, which keeps in-frame sequences only. Checked studies attribute under half of the gap to unresolved V genes and leave the rest unexplained. V and J calls and clone size are given by that table; D and trimming were obtained from the DNA. The sample table lists 180,000 or so clones, roughly 88% of them with a count of one. 13% to 15% of the sample belongs to the ten largest clones.

Participants in the prospective study were enrolled through a virtual design, were aged 18 to 89 years, and lived in roughly 24 United States geographic areas. To assign participants to cohorts, the prospective study relied on clinical history that participants themselves reported in a screening survey and a study questionnaire. ImmuneRACE Cohort 3 recovered participants were defined by two consecutive negative NP/OP PCR tests, healthcare professional clearance, or symptom resolution. In the prospective study, whole blood, serum and a nasopharyngeal or oropharyngeal swab were collected from each participant by mobile phlebotomists. Over a roughly two-month period, participants in the prospective study had the option of providing additional blood draws and questionnaires. Before DNA extraction, prospective study blood samples were shipped either frozen or at room temperature.

Sequencing was carried out using PBMCs or T cells enriched from blood (not recorded which). The V gene is TRBV5-4 and the J gene is TRBJ1-2; 7 middle bases align to TRBD1. This TCR came from a man between 45 and 60 years old who had recovered from COVID-19. The sequenced DNA is TGTGCCAGCAGCCGATCGACAGGGAACTATGGCTACACCTTC. Translated, this is CASSRSTGNYGYTF.